This TCR beta chain was captured in a study of blood T cells in healthy people across ages. Isolation recovered at least 6.5 million PBMCs from every sample. This clonotype was counted only a few times. V was pared by 0 bases and J by 2 bases, with 4 bases between. This CDR3 comprises 13 residues. The germline gives CDR1 MGHRA, CDR2 YSYEKL. A J-beta primer mix and a sample-barcoded 5' primer were used in a second PCR of roughly 7 to 12 cycles. Each sample provided no less than 3 million CDR3-containing paired-end reads. TCRdb re-analysed the 5' RACE reads in MiXCR, keeping a single row per CDR3 protein. The table shows hundreds of thousands of distinct CDR3 sequences, with approximately 26% occurring only once. This sample also appeared in a second study, on T cells of mothers and their children. That paper states: There were over 9 million TCR beta CDR3 reads from each mother and several million from each child.

The sequenced material came from blood. The origin of this receptor is a boy younger than 10 in good health. The chain combines TRBV4-1 with TRBJ1-2; D is unclear. Here the CDR3 reads CASSQEGNYGYTF. As DNA, the CDR3 is TGCGCCAGCAGCCAAGAAGGGAACTATGGCTACACCTTC.